This T cell receptor (beta chain) appears in the sequencing data of a study of T cells in Graves' hyperthyroidism and ophthalmopathy. At the level of the study: The blood sample was taken at first diagnosis, before treatment began.

Based on clinical symptoms, serum thyroxine and TRAb, thyroid ultrasound and orbital computed tomography, diagnoses were reached. This CDR3 is 14 amino acids long. V dropped 5 bases and J dropped 3; count of bases not matched to a gene: 6. CDR1 KGHSH and CDR2 LQKENI come from the germline V gene. TCR beta CDR3 sequences were amplified from RNA transcripts. TCR CDR3 underwent first-round RT-PCR with the HTBI primer set. One entry per CDR3 protein, called by TCRdb with MiXCR from the multiplex PCR reads. Of about 250,000 distinct CDR3 sequences in the sample, around 22% are singletons; the top ten hold around 60%.

The chain is built from TRBV18 and TRBJ2-7, with 8 bases identical to TRBD1. Material: blood. The source of this sequence is a man aged 25-40 years with Graves' ophthalmopathy. The CDR3 sequence is CASSTRQGHYEQYF. The CDR3 DNA sequence: TGTGCCAGCTCAACTCGACAGGGGCACTACGAGCAGTACTTC.